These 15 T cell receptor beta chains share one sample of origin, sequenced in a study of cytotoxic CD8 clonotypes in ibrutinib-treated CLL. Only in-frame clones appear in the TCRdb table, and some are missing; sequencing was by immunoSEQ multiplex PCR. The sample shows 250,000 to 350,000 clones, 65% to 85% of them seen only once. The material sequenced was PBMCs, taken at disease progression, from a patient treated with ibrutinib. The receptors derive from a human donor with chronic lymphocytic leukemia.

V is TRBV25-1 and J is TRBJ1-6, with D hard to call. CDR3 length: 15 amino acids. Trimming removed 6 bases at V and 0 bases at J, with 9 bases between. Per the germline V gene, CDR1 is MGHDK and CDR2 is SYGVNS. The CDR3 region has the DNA TGTGCCAGCAGAATATCCTACTCCTATAATTCACCCCTCCACTTT. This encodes CASRISYSYNSPLHF.

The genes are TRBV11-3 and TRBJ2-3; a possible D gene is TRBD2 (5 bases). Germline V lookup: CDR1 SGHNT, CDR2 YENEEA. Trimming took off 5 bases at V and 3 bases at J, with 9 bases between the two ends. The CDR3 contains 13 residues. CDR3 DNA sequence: TGTGCCAGCAGCCCCCGAGGGACAGATACGCAGTATTTT. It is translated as CASSPRGTDTQYF.

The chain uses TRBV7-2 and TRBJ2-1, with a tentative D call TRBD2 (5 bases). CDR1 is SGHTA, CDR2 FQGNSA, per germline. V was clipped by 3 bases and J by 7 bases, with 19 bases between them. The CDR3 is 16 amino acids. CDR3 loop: CASSFPASRLMNEQFF. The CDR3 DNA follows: TGTGCCAGCAGCTTTCCTGCTAGCAGGTTAATGAATGAGCAGTTCTTC. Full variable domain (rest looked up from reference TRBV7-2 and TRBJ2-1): GAGVSQSPSNKVTEKGKDVELRCDPISGHTALYWYRQSLGQGLEFLIYFQGNSAPDKSGLPSDRFSAERTGGSVSTLTIQRTQQEDSAVYLCASSFPASRLMNEQFFGPGTRLTVL.

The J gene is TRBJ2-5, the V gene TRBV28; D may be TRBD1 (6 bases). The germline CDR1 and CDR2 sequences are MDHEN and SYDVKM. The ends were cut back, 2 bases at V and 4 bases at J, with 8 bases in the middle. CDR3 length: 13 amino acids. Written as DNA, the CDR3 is TGTGCCAGCAGTTTAACAGGGCTAGAGACCCAGTACTTC. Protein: CASSLTGLETQYF. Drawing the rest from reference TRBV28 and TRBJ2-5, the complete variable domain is DVKVTQSSRYLVKRTGEKVFLECVQDMDHENMFWYRQDPGLGLRLIYFSYDVKMKEKGDIPEGYSVSREKKERFSLILESASTNQTSMYLCASSLTGLETQYFGPGTRLLVL.

The CDR3 loop reads CASSTPRGKVAGELFF. The CDR3 DNA reads TGTGCCAGCAGCACCCCTCGGGGAAAAGTAGCCGGGGAGCTGTTTTTT. This chain links TRBV7-8 with TRBJ2-2; D possibly corresponds to TRBD2 (5 bases). CDR3 length: 16 amino acids. Per germline, CDR1 SGHVS and CDR2 FQNEAQ. V lost 5 bases and J lost 6, with 19 bases in between.

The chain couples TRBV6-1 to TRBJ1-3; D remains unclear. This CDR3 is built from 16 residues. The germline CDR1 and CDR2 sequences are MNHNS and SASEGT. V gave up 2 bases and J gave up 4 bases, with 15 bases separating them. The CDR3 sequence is CASSEIGRRLGNTIYF. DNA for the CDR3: TGTGCCAGCAGTGAAATCGGACGGAGGCTGGGAAACACCATATATTTT.

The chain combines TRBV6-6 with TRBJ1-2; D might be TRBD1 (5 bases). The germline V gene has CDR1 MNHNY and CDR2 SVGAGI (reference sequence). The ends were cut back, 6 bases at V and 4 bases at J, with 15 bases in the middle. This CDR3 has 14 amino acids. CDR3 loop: CASSRSGGSYGYTF. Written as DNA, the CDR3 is TGTGCCAGCAGCCGTTCCGGGGGGTCCTATGGCTACACCTTC.

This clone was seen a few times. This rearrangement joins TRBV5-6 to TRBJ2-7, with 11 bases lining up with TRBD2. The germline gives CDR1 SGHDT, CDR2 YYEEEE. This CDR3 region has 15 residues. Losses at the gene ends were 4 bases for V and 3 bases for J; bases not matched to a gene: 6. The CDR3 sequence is CASSTTLAGDYEQYF. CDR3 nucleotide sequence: TGTGCCAGCAGCACCACACTAGCGGGAGACTACGAGCAGTACTTC.

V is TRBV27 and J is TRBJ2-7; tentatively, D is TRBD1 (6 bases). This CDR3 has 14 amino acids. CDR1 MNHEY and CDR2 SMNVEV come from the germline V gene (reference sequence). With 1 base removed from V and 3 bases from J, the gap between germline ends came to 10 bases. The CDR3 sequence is CASSLFPGVYEQYF. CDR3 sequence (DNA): TGTGCCAGCAGTTTATTCCCAGGGGTCTACGAGCAGTACTTC.

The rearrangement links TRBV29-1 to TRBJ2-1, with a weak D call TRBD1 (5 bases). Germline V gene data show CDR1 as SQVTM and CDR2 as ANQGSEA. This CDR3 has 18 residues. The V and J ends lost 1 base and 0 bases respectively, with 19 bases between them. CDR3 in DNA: TGCAGCGTTGAAGGTGGGGTAAGACAGAGCAGCTCCTACAATGAGCAGTTCTTC. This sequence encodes CSVEGGVRQSSSYNEQFF.

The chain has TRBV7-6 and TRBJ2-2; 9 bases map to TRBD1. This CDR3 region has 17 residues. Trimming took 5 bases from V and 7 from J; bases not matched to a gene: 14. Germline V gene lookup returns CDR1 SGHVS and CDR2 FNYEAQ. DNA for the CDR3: TGTGCCAGCAGCCTTCACAGGGGGCGCGACCTAAACGGGGAGCTGTTTTTT. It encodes CASSLHRGRDLNGELFF.

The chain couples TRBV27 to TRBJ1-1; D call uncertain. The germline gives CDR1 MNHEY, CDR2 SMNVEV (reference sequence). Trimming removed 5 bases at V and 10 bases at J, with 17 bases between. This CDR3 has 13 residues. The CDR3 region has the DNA TGTGCCAGCAGTAAGGACGGGCGATCGTCAGCTTTCTTT. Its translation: CASSKDGRSSAFF.

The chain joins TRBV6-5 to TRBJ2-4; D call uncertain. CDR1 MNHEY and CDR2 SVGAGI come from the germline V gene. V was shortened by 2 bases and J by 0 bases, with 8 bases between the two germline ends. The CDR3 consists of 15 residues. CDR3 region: CASSYGGLAKNIQYF. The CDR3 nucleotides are TGTGCCAGCAGTTACGGCGGATTAGCCAAAAACATTCAGTACTTC.

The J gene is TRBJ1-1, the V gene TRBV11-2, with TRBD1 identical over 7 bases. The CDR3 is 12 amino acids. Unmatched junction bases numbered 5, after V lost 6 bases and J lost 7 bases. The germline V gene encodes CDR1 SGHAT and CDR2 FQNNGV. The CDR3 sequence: CASRFRQGEAFF. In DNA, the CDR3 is TGTGCCAGCAGATTCCGACAGGGTGAAGCTTTCTTT.

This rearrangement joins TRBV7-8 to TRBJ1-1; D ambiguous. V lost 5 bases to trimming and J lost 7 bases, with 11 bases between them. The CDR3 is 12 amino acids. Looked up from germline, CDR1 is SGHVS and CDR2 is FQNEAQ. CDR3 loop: CASSPGSGEAFF. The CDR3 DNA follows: TGTGCCAGCAGCCCGGGGTCGGGTGAAGCTTTCTTT.